This TCR beta chain emerged from a study of blood T cell repertoires in COVID-19. Study overall: From the United States, Italy and Spain came samples of acute and convalescent COVID-19. T cells, B-cell-depleted T cells, or PBMCs supplied cDNA or gDNA.

In the original analysis: Amplifying reference gene primers gave estimates of nucleated cell counts. TCRdb's copy holds only in-frame clones and misses some; the assay was immunoSEQ multiplex PCR. Clone size and V and J calls were adopted from that table, with D and trimming inferred from the DNA. The sample shows roughly 200,000 clones, roughly nine tenths of them seen only once. CDR3 length: 15 amino acids. The germline gives CDR1 SGHTA, CDR2 FQGNSA. V lost 3 bases and J 2 bases, leaving 11 bases between the germline ends. The TCR originated in a woman in her forties or fifties in a cohort exposed to, infected with or recovered from COVID-19 (not recorded which). The specimen sequenced was PBMCs or T cells enriched from blood (not recorded which). The chain is built from TRBV7-2 and TRBJ2-1; no firm D call. CDR3 loop: CASSLEQHTYNEQFF. The CDR3 DNA sequence: TGTGCCAGCAGCTTGGAACAGCATACCTACAATGAGCAGTTCTTC.